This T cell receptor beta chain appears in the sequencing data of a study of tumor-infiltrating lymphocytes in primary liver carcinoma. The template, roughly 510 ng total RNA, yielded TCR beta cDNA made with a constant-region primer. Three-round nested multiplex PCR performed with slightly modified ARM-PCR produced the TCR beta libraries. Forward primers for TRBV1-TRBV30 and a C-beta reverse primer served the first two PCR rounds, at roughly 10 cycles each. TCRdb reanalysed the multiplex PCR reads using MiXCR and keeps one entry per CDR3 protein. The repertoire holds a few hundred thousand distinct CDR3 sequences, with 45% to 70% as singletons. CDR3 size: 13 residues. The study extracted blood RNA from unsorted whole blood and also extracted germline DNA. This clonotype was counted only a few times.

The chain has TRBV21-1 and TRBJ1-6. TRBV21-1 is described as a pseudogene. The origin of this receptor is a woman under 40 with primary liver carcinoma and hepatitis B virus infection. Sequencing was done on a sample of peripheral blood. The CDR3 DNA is TGTGCCAGCAGCAGCGAACGGCTGGGACCCCTCCACTTT. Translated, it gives CASSSERLGPLHF.